Listed below are T cell receptor beta chains from one sample, sequenced in a study of identical twins. TCRdb analysed the 5' RACE reads with MiXCR anew, one entry per CDR3 protein. The sample lists 350,000 to 600,000 distinct CDR3 sequences; 11% to 15% were seen once. The data also belong to a second study, concerning yellow fever vaccine responses in identical twins.

Sequenced input: CD4+ T cells sorted from blood. The origin of the receptors is a woman aged 18-29 years in good health. The CDR3 runs from the conserved cysteine through the conserved F or W. D genes are given only for firm matches. Size is omitted from some rows. Given values are once, few, many or a class for expanded clones.

j_call: TRBJ1-4; cdr3_length: 15; v_call: TRBV20-1; d_call: TRBD1; clone_size: few; cdr3_aa: CSARDRAGGNEKLFF; cdr3_nt: TGCAGTGCTAGAGATCGGGCAGGGGGTAATGAAAAACTGTTTTTT
j_call: TRBJ2-3; cdr3_length: 17; v_call: TRBV11-2; d_call: NA; clone_size: once; cdr3_aa: CASSLDSAGQRTDTQYF; cdr3_nt: TGTGCCAGCAGCTTAGATTCGGCGGGGCAGCGCACAGATACGCAGTATTTT
j_call: TRBJ2-2; cdr3_length: 15; v_call: TRBV14; d_call: NA; clone_size: NA; cdr3_aa: CASSQDTGSTGELFF; cdr3_nt: TGTGCCAGCAGCCAAGATACAGGGTCCACCGGGGAGCTGTTTTTT
j_call: TRBJ1-1; cdr3_length: 13; v_call: TRBV24-1; d_call: NA; clone_size: NA; cdr3_aa: CATSDYIGTEAFF; cdr3_nt: TGTGCCACCAGTGATTATATTGGGACTGAAGCTTTCTTT
j_call: TRBJ2-7; cdr3_length: 14; v_call: TRBV18; d_call: NA; clone_size: NA; cdr3_aa: CASSPGVRASEQYF; cdr3_nt: TGTGCCAGCTCACCAGGGGTACGAGCCAGCGAGCAGTACTTC
j_call: TRBJ2-7; cdr3_length: 16; v_call: TRBV4-2; d_call: TRBD1; clone_size: few; cdr3_aa: CASSQDPGTGYHEQYF; cdr3_nt: TGTGCCAGCAGCCAAGATCCCGGGACAGGGTACCACGAGCAGTACTTC
j_call: TRBJ2-3; cdr3_length: 16; v_call: TRBV5-1; d_call: TRBD2; clone_size: NA; cdr3_aa: CASSGGSSVVTDTQYF; cdr3_nt: TGCGCCAGCAGCGGCGGGAGTTCAGTTGTCACAGATACGCAGTATTTT
j_call: TRBJ1-6; cdr3_length: 15; v_call: TRBV7-9; d_call: NA; clone_size: few; cdr3_aa: CASSSQLAYNSPLHF; cdr3_nt: TGTGCCAGCAGCTCTCAACTTGCCTATAATTCACCCCTCCACTTT
j_call: TRBJ1-2; cdr3_length: 16; v_call: TRBV4-3; d_call: NA; clone_size: NA; cdr3_aa: CASSQDVGRVNYGYTF; cdr3_nt: TGCGCCAGCAGCCAAGATGTTGGCAGGGTTAACTATGGCTACACCTTC
j_call: TRBJ2-1; cdr3_length: 13; v_call: TRBV7-2; d_call: NA; clone_size: NA; cdr3_aa: CASKRDSYNEQFF; cdr3_nt: TGTGCCAGCAAAAGAGACAGCTACAATGAGCAGTTCTTC
j_call: TRBJ1-1; cdr3_length: 12; v_call: TRBV29-1; d_call: NA; clone_size: few; cdr3_aa: CSVRVGNTEAFF; cdr3_nt: TGCAGCGTCCGCGTGGGGAACACTGAAGCTTTCTTT
j_call: TRBJ2-5; cdr3_length: 14; v_call: TRBV6-1; d_call: TRBD1; clone_size: many; cdr3_aa: CASRRTGGSETQYF; cdr3_nt: TGTGCCAGCCGCAGGACAGGGGGCTCGGAGACCCAGTACTTC
j_call: TRBJ2-7; cdr3_length: 12; v_call: TRBV7-2; d_call: NA; clone_size: NA; cdr3_aa: CASGHRVHEQYF; cdr3_nt: TGTGCCAGCGGACACAGGGTTCACGAGCAGTACTTC
j_call: TRBJ2-3; cdr3_length: 14; v_call: TRBV28; d_call: NA; clone_size: NA; cdr3_aa: CASRSPGPTDTQYF; cdr3_nt: TGTGCCAGCAGGAGCCCGGGGCCCACAGATACGCAGTATTTT
j_call: TRBJ2-7; cdr3_length: 14; v_call: TRBV15; d_call: NA; clone_size: few; cdr3_aa: CATSRDQGLGEQYF; cdr3_nt: TGTGCCACCAGCAGAGATCAGGGGCTCGGGGAGCAGTACTTC
j_call: TRBJ2-3; cdr3_length: 14; v_call: TRBV20-1; d_call: NA; clone_size: few; cdr3_aa: CSARVDTFTDTQYF; cdr3_nt: TGCAGTGCTAGAGTAGACACGTTCACAGATACGCAGTATTTT
j_call: TRBJ2-1; cdr3_length: 13; v_call: TRBV6-1; d_call: TRBD1; clone_size: NA; cdr3_aa: CASRRFQGAEQFF; cdr3_nt: TGTGCCAGCAGACGATTTCAGGGGGCGGAACAGTTCTTC
j_call: TRBJ2-5; cdr3_length: 14; v_call: TRBV29-1; d_call: TRBD1; clone_size: few; cdr3_aa: CSVVFTGGSETQYF; cdr3_nt: TGCAGCGTTGTGTTTACAGGGGGGTCGGAGACCCAGTACTTC
j_call: TRBJ2-4; cdr3_length: 12; v_call: TRBV20-1; d_call: TRBD2; clone_size: NA; cdr3_aa: CSASGGANIQYF; cdr3_nt: TGCAGTGCTAGCGGGGGGGCCAACATTCAGTACTTC
j_call: TRBJ2-7; cdr3_length: 16; v_call: TRBV4-2; d_call: TRBD2; clone_size: NA; cdr3_aa: CASGRASGSTGYEQYF; cdr3_nt: TGTGCCAGCGGAAGGGCTAGCGGGTCAACCGGCTACGAGCAGTACTTC
j_call: TRBJ2-5; cdr3_length: 14; v_call: TRBV11-2; d_call: NA; clone_size: NA; cdr3_aa: CASSVDRAGGTQYF; cdr3_nt: TGTGCCAGCAGCGTGGACAGGGCGGGGGGAACCCAGTACTTC
j_call: TRBJ2-7; cdr3_length: 11; v_call: TRBV20-1; d_call: TRBD1; clone_size: few; cdr3_aa: CSARSWQGVTF; cdr3_nt: TGCAGTGCTAGAAGTTGGCAGGGGGTGACGTTC
j_call: TRBJ1-5; cdr3_length: 13; v_call: TRBV28; d_call: NA; clone_size: NA; cdr3_aa: CASSQDPRQPQHF; cdr3_nt: TGTGCCAGCAGCCAAGACCCGAGACAGCCCCAGCATTTT
j_call: TRBJ2-3; cdr3_length: 19; v_call: TRBV11-2; d_call: TRBD1; clone_size: NA; cdr3_aa: CASSLDFFVRGLGTDTQYF; cdr3_nt: TGTGCCAGCAGCTTAGATTTCTTTGTAAGGGGGCTAGGCACAGATACGCAGTATTTT
j_call: TRBJ2-2; cdr3_length: 13; v_call: TRBV20-1; d_call: NA; clone_size: few; cdr3_aa: CSAHLAGTGELFF; cdr3_nt: TGCAGTGCTCACTTAGCTGGCACCGGGGAGCTGTTTTTT
j_call: TRBJ2-3; cdr3_length: 16; v_call: TRBV30; d_call: NA; clone_size: few; cdr3_aa: CAWTDAGTPSTDTQYF; cdr3_nt: TGTGCCTGGACCGACGCCGGGACCCCAAGCACAGATACGCAGTATTTT
j_call: TRBJ2-1; cdr3_length: 12; v_call: TRBV29-1; d_call: NA; clone_size: NA; cdr3_aa: CSVGTPNNEQFF; cdr3_nt: TGCAGCGTCGGGACCCCTAACAATGAGCAGTTCTTC
j_call: TRBJ2-7; cdr3_length: 14; v_call: TRBV3-1; d_call: TRBD1; clone_size: NA; cdr3_aa: CASSPLPGQAQQYF; cdr3_nt: TGTGCCAGCAGCCCTCTACCGGGACAGGCCCAGCAGTACTTC
j_call: TRBJ2-5; cdr3_length: 12; v_call: TRBV3-1; d_call: NA; clone_size: NA; cdr3_aa: CASSQDRRTQYF; cdr3_nt: TGTGCCAGCAGCCAAGATCGAAGAACCCAGTACTTC
j_call: TRBJ2-7; cdr3_length: 13; v_call: TRBV4-1; d_call: NA; clone_size: few; cdr3_aa: CASSQAPGYEQYF; cdr3_nt: TGCGCCAGCAGCCAAGCTCCGGGTTACGAGCAGTACTTC
j_call: TRBJ2-5; cdr3_length: 15; v_call: TRBV20-1; d_call: NA; clone_size: NA; cdr3_aa: CSATTMGHRQETQYF; cdr3_nt: TGCAGTGCTACCACCATGGGACATCGGCAAGAGACCCAGTACTTC
j_call: TRBJ2-7; cdr3_length: 15; v_call: TRBV11-2; d_call: TRBD1; clone_size: few; cdr3_aa: CASSRGGQGGYEQYF; cdr3_nt: TGTGCCAGCAGCCGAGGCGGACAGGGGGGGTACGAGCAGTACTTC
j_call: TRBJ1-2; cdr3_length: 13; v_call: TRBV11-2; d_call: TRBD1; clone_size: NA; cdr3_aa: CASRLNTGVGYTF; cdr3_nt: TGTGCCAGCAGACTTAATACAGGGGTTGGCTACACCTTC
j_call: TRBJ2-3; cdr3_length: 13; v_call: TRBV7-8; d_call: NA; clone_size: many; cdr3_aa: CASSLGQTDTQYF; cdr3_nt: TGTGCCAGCAGCTTAGGACAGACAGATACGCAGTATTTT
j_call: TRBJ2-1; cdr3_length: 15; v_call: TRBV6-2/TRBV6-3; d_call: TRBD2; clone_size: few; cdr3_aa: CASIPTSGRANEQFF; cdr3_nt: TGTGCCAGCATCCCGACTAGCGGGAGAGCAAATGAGCAGTTCTTC
j_call: TRBJ1-1; cdr3_length: 16; v_call: TRBV27; d_call: NA; clone_size: NA; cdr3_aa: CASSQGERVSGTEAFF; cdr3_nt: TGTGCCAGCAGTCAAGGGGAAAGGGTATCGGGAACTGAAGCTTTCTTT
j_call: TRBJ1-1; cdr3_length: 16; v_call: TRBV3-1; d_call: NA; clone_size: NA; cdr3_aa: CASSLLMGQSNTEAFF; cdr3_nt: TGTGCCAGCAGCCTATTAATGGGGCAGTCGAACACTGAAGCTTTCTTT
j_call: TRBJ2-6; cdr3_length: 17; v_call: TRBV9; d_call: NA; clone_size: few; cdr3_aa: CASSVATLTSGANVLTF; cdr3_nt: TGTGCCAGCAGCGTAGCTACCCTGACTTCTGGGGCCAACGTCCTGACTTTC
j_call: TRBJ2-4; cdr3_length: 15; v_call: TRBV3-1; d_call: NA; clone_size: few; cdr3_aa: CASSQMDTTKNIQYF; cdr3_nt: TGTGCCAGCAGCCAAATGGACACAACCAAAAACATTCAGTACTTC
j_call: TRBJ2-7; cdr3_length: 16; v_call: TRBV28; d_call: NA; clone_size: few; cdr3_aa: CASIPARLGGTYEQYF; cdr3_nt: TGTGCCAGCATCCCCGCGCGTTTAGGGGGGACCTACGAGCAGTACTTC
j_call: TRBJ2-2; cdr3_length: 14; v_call: TRBV28; d_call: NA; clone_size: NA; cdr3_aa: CASSEGGNTGELFF; cdr3_nt: TGTGCCAGCAGTGAGGGGGGGAACACCGGGGAGCTGTTTTTT
j_call: TRBJ2-3; cdr3_length: 14; v_call: TRBV20-1; d_call: NA; clone_size: NA; cdr3_aa: CSASVPGFTDTQYF; cdr3_nt: TGCAGTGCTAGTGTGCCGGGATTTACAGATACGCAGTATTTT
j_call: TRBJ2-5; cdr3_length: 14; v_call: TRBV2; d_call: NA; clone_size: NA; cdr3_aa: CASSTRTYQETQYF; cdr3_nt: TGTGCCAGCAGTACCCGGACCTACCAAGAGACCCAGTACTTC
j_call: TRBJ1-1; cdr3_length: 15; v_call: TRBV20-1; d_call: NA; clone_size: few; cdr3_aa: CSARTAEGLNTEAFF; cdr3_nt: TGCAGTGCTAGGACCGCGGAGGGACTGAACACTGAAGCTTTCTTT
j_call: TRBJ2-6; cdr3_length: 13; v_call: TRBV15; d_call: NA; clone_size: NA; cdr3_aa: CATGQPGANVLTF; cdr3_nt: TGTGCCACCGGGCAACCTGGGGCCAACGTCCTGACTTTC
j_call: TRBJ1-5; cdr3_length: 16; v_call: TRBV28; d_call: NA; clone_size: NA; cdr3_aa: CASSPIDSRSNQPQHF; cdr3_nt: TGTGCCAGCAGTCCCATCGACAGTCGGTCCAATCAGCCCCAGCATTTT
j_call: TRBJ2-7; cdr3_length: 14; v_call: TRBV27; d_call: NA; clone_size: NA; cdr3_aa: CASRPDRLNYEQYF; cdr3_nt: TGTGCCAGCCGCCCCGACAGATTGAACTACGAGCAGTACTTC
j_call: TRBJ2-6; cdr3_length: 17; v_call: TRBV15; d_call: NA; clone_size: NA; cdr3_aa: CATSREQGNSGANVLTF; cdr3_nt: TGTGCCACCAGCAGAGAACAGGGAAACTCTGGGGCCAACGTCCTGACTTTC
j_call: TRBJ2-3; cdr3_length: 13; v_call: TRBV28; d_call: NA; clone_size: many; cdr3_aa: CASSRTSTDTQYF; cdr3_nt: TGTGCCAGCTCTCGGACTAGCACAGATACGCAGTATTTT
j_call: TRBJ2-1; cdr3_length: 13; v_call: TRBV29-1; d_call: TRBD2; clone_size: few; cdr3_aa: CSVGSGRAGEQFF; cdr3_nt: TGCAGCGTTGGAAGCGGGAGGGCCGGTGAGCAGTTCTTC
j_call: TRBJ2-2; cdr3_length: 16; v_call: TRBV5-1; d_call: TRBD1; clone_size: few; cdr3_aa: CASSLGQGARTGELFF; cdr3_nt: TGCGCCAGCAGCTTGGGACAGGGGGCGCGCACCGGGGAGCTGTTTTTT
j_call: TRBJ2-5; cdr3_length: 15; v_call: TRBV12-3/TRBV12-4; d_call: TRBD1; clone_size: NA; cdr3_aa: CASSLKGQGQETQYF; cdr3_nt: TGTGCCAGCAGTTTAAAGGGACAGGGGCAAGAGACCCAGTACTTC
j_call: TRBJ2-1; cdr3_length: 11; v_call: TRBV6-5; d_call: NA; clone_size: few; cdr3_aa: CAVERRGEQFF; cdr3_nt: TGTGCCGTGGAACGCCGAGGTGAGCAGTTCTTC
j_call: TRBJ2-3; cdr3_length: 16; v_call: TRBV12-3/TRBV12-4; d_call: TRBD2; clone_size: NA; cdr3_aa: CASSPSGRGSTDTQYF; cdr3_nt: TGTGCCAGCAGTCCAAGCGGGAGAGGGTCCACAGATACGCAGTATTTT
j_call: TRBJ2-1; cdr3_length: 13; v_call: TRBV20-1; d_call: NA; clone_size: NA; cdr3_aa: CSAREVRSNEQFF; cdr3_nt: TGCAGTGCTAGAGAGGTCCGCTCCAATGAGCAGTTCTTC
j_call: TRBJ2-3; cdr3_length: 14; v_call: TRBV20-1; d_call: NA; clone_size: few; cdr3_aa: CSANRGLVTDTQYF; cdr3_nt: TGCAGTGCTAACCGGGGCCTCGTCACAGATACGCAGTATTTT
j_call: TRBJ2-3; cdr3_length: 12; v_call: TRBV11-2; d_call: NA; clone_size: NA; cdr3_aa: CASTTNTDTQYF; cdr3_nt: TGTGCCAGCACCACAAACACAGATACGCAGTATTTT
j_call: TRBJ2-5; cdr3_length: 13; v_call: TRBV7-9; d_call: NA; clone_size: NA; cdr3_aa: CASSKTSQETQYF; cdr3_nt: TGTGCCAGCAGTAAGACAAGCCAAGAGACCCAGTACTTC
j_call: TRBJ2-2; cdr3_length: 14; v_call: TRBV12-3/TRBV12-4; d_call: TRBD1; clone_size: many; cdr3_aa: CASRDRARTGELFF; cdr3_nt: TGTGCCAGCAGAGACAGGGCTCGGACCGGGGAGCTGTTTTTT
j_call: TRBJ2-5; cdr3_length: 14; v_call: TRBV7-2; d_call: TRBD1; clone_size: few; cdr3_aa: CASSVDRGKETQYF; cdr3_nt: TGTGCCAGCAGCGTGGACAGGGGGAAAGAGACCCAGTACTTC